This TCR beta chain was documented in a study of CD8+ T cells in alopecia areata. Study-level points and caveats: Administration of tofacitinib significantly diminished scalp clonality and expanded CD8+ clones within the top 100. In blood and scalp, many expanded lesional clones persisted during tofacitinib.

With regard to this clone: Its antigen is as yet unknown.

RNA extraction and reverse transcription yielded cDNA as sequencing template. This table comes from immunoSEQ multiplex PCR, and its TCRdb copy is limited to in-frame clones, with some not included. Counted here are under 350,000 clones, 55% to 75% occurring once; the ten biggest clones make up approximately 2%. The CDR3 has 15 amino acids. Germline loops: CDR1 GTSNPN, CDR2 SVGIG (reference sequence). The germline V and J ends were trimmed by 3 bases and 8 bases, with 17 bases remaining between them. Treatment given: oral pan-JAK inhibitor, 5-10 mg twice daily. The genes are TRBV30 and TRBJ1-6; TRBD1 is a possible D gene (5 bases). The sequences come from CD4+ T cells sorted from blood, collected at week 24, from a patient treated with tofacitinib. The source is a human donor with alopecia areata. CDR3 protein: CAWRSASGRYSPLHF. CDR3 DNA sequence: TGTGCCTGGAGGTCAGCCTCAGGGAGATATTCACCCCTCCACTTT.